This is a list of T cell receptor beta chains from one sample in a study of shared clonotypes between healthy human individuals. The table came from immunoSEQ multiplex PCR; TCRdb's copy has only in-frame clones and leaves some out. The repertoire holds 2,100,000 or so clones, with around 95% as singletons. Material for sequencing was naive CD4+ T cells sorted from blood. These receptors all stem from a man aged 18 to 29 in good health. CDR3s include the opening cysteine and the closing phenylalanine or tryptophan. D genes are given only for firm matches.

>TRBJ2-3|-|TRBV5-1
TGCGCCAGCAATTTAGGGTCTGCCACAGATACGCAGTATTTT
CASNLGSATDTQYF
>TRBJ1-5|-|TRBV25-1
TGTGCCAGCTACTACCCAAAGGCGGAAAATCAGCCCCAGCATTTT
CASYYPKAENQPQHF
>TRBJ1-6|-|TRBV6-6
TGTGCCAGCACGAGGGGGGGTAATTCACCCCTCCACTTT
CASTRGGNSPLHF
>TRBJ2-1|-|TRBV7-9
TGTGCCAGCAGCTTAACCCGGCCGGACCGTTCCTACAATGAGCAGTTCTTC
CASSLTRPDRSYNEQFF
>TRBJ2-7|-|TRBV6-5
TGTGCCAGCAGTTACTCGCCCTTTAAGAGCTACGAGCAGTACTTC
CASSYSPFKSYEQYF
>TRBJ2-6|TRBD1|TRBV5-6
TGTGCCAGCAGCCCTCTACAGGGGGCAGTAATCTCTGGGGCCAACGTCCTGACTTTC
CASSPLQGAVISGANVLTF
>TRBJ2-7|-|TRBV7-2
TGTGCCAGCAGCTTAGCTGTCGGGAGTTCTTACGAGCAGTACTTC
CASSLAVGSSYEQYF
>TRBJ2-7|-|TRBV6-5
TGTGCCAGCAGTCCGTCAGGGGTAGTGCAGTACTTC
CASSPSGVVQYF
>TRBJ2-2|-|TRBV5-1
TGCGCCAGCAGCCCGGACCGCACCGGGGAGCTGTTTTTT
CASSPDRTGELFF
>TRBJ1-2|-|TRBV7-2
TGTGCCAGCAGCCCTCGTCTCTATGGCTACACCTTC
CASSPRLYGYTF